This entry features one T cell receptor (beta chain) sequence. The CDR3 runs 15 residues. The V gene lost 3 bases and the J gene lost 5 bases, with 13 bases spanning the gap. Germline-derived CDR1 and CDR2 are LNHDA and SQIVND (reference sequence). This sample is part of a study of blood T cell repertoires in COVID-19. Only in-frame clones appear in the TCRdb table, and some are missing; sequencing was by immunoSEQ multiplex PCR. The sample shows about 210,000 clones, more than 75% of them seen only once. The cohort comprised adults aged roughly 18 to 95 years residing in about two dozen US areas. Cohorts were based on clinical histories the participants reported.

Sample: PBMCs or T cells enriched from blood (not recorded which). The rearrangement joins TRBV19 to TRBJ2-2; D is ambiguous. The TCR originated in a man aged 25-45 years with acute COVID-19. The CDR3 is CASSITDRRTGELFF. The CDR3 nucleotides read TGTGCCAGTAGTATCACAGACCGAAGGACCGGGGAGCTGTTTTTT.